Only one count was recorded for the clone carrying this T cell receptor beta chain. The sample is drawn from a study of cytomegalovirus exposure and HLA in healthy donors. The PCR was carried out with 60 Vbeta primers and 13 Jbeta primers. Here immunoSEQ multiplex PCR was the method, and the copy in TCRdb shows in-frame clones only, minus some. Of 100,000 to 150,000 clones listed, approximately 87% were seen once; the top ten hold 15% to 25%. This CDR3 spans 16 amino acids. The germline V gene has CDR1 SNHLY and CDR2 FYNNEI. V lost 4 bases, J lost 3 bases, and 7 bases stayed unmatched. This chain connects TRBV2 to TRBJ1-4; 8 nucleotides align to TRBD1. Sequenced input: PBMCs. This clonotype was sampled from a young man in good health and CMV-seropositive. CDR3 bases: TGTGCCAGCAGTGTCGACAGGGGCTGGTCTAATGAAAAACTGTTTTTT. Amino acids: CASSVDRGWSNEKLFF.